The table lists the clone carrying this TCR beta chain with a few counts. The antigen is undetermined. This entry is derived from a study of blood T cells in healthy people across ages. A second PCR of 7 to 11 cycles used a sample-barcoded 5' primer and a J-beta primer mix. One entry per CDR3 protein, called by TCRdb with MiXCR from the 5' RACE reads. Of some 880,000 distinct CDR3 sequences detected, 35% to 40% appear once; the ten largest clones hold roughly 13%. Broader study findings: Per-million-T-cell TCR beta diversity fell roughly linearly with age.

PBMCs, at least 6.5 million per sample, were isolated. V was shortened by 11 bases and J by 2 bases, with 15 bases between the two germline ends. CDR1 and CDR2 (germline): MDHEN, SYDVKM. The CDR3 has 13 amino acids. The source is a man aged 18 to 35 in good health. The sample consisted of blood. The V call is TRBV28, the J call TRBJ2-5; TRBD1 might be the D (7 bases). Written as DNA, the CDR3 is TGTGCCTACAGGGCAGGGGGGCAAGAGACCCAGTACTTC. Translating it yields CAYRAGGQETQYF.